This TCR beta chain was identified in a study of memory CD4+ T cells and cytomegalovirus serostatus. This clone was detected only once. Repertoires were generated with immunoSEQ multiplex PCR, while TCRdb's copy carries only in-frame clones and drops some. The sample holds 48,000 or so clones, roughly 73% seen once. Single viable CD3+CD4+CD8-CD45RO+ cells were sorted as the memory CD4+ T cells. Serostatus was set by detecting CMV pp150, pp28, p38, p52 IgG. Between the trimmed V and J ends, which lost 7 bases and 6 bases, there was a span of 9 bases. Per the germline V gene, CDR1 is WSHSY and CDR2 is SAAADI. CDR3 size: 12 residues.

Input material: memory CD4+ T cells from blood. The chain recombines TRBV10-2 with TRBJ2-2; D perhaps matches TRBD1 (5 bases). This receptor was obtained from an adult in good health and CMV-seronegative. CDR3 loop: CASMLRAGELFF. The DNA for the CDR3 is TGCGCCAGCATGCTCAGGGCCGGGGAGCTGTTTTTT.